This is a list of T cell receptor beta chains from one sample in a study of regulatory T cells in long-lasting Graves disease. A single record per CDR3 protein comes from TCRdb applying MiXCR to the multiplex PCR reads. The sample contains about 400,000 distinct CDR3 sequences, around 15% of which appear only once. Here the sequenced sample was peripheral blood mononuclear cells (PBMCs), taken at new diagnosis, from a patient treated with antithyroid drugs. The receptors come from a female donor with Graves disease. The CDR3 runs from the conserved cysteine through the conserved F or W. The order of the fields is CDR3 length, clone size, D gene, V gene, J gene, CDR3 protein, CDR3 DNA. D genes are given only for firm matches. Expanded clones are given a class, and other clones once, few, many or no size at all.

CDR3 length: 13
clone size: -
D gene: TRBD2
V gene: TRBV20-1
J gene: TRBJ2-1
CDR3 protein: CSATGLVVNEQFF
CDR3 DNA: TGCAGTGCTACGGGACTAGTTGTCAATGAGCAGTTCTTC

CDR3 length: 15
clone size: many
D gene: -
V gene: TRBV4-1
J gene: TRBJ2-1
CDR3 protein: CASSRLNTGDNEQFF
CDR3 DNA: TGCGCCAGCAGCCGACTTAACACAGGTGACAATGAGCAGTTCTTC

CDR3 length: 13
clone size: many
D gene: -
V gene: TRBV29-1
J gene: TRBJ1-1
CDR3 protein: CSVERRLNTEAFF
CDR3 DNA: TGCAGCGTCGAACGAAGATTGAACACTGAAGCTTTCTTT

CDR3 length: 13
clone size: -
D gene: TRBD1
V gene: TRBV6-2/TRBV6-3
J gene: TRBJ2-1
CDR3 protein: CASSYDRGNERFF
CDR3 DNA: TGTGCCAGCAGTTATGACAGGGGGAATGAGCGGTTCTTC

CDR3 length: 13
clone size: many
D gene: TRBD2
V gene: TRBV28
J gene: TRBJ2-1
CDR3 protein: CASSFDSGDEQFF
CDR3 DNA: TGTGCCAGCAGTTTTGATAGCGGGGATGAGCAGTTCTTC

CDR3 length: 15
clone size: many
D gene: -
V gene: TRBV30
J gene: TRBJ1-4
CDR3 protein: CAWSVLRRANEKLFF
CDR3 DNA: TGTGCCTGGAGTGTACTGCGCAGGGCTAATGAAAAACTGTTTTTT

CDR3 length: 18
clone size: many
D gene: -
V gene: TRBV11-2
J gene: TRBJ1-1
CDR3 protein: CASSEYPQGTGMNTEAFF
CDR3 DNA: TGTGCCAGCAGCGAATATCCCCAGGGAACCGGCATGAACACTGAAGCTTTCTTT

CDR3 length: 15
clone size: many
D gene: -
V gene: TRBV5-1
J gene: TRBJ2-2
CDR3 protein: CASSMAGRGTGELFF
CDR3 DNA: TGCGCCAGCAGCATGGCGGGACGAGGCACCGGGGAGCTGTTTTTT

CDR3 length: 15
clone size: many
D gene: TRBD2
V gene: TRBV20-1
J gene: TRBJ2-3
CDR3 protein: CSASLSGSLADTQYF
CDR3 DNA: TGCAGTGCTAGCCTTAGCGGGAGTTTGGCAGATACGCAGTATTTT

CDR3 length: 14
clone size: -
D gene: TRBD1
V gene: TRBV6-1
J gene: TRBJ2-7
CDR3 protein: CASSLDRASREQYF
CDR3 DNA: TGTGCCAGCAGTCTTGACAGGGCCAGTCGCGAGCAGTACTTC